The 9 T cell receptor beta chains below were found in one sample sequenced in a study of vaccination effects on CD4 cells after COVID-19. Sequencing in the ViraFEST assay came after antigen-specific CD4+ T cells had been expanded with viral peptide pools, which were used to stimulate PBMC. Cells that had been cultured for 10 days were the source of isolated CD4+ T cells. Among the vaccine recipients, none had a prior SARS-CoV-2 infection, and nucleocapsid antibodies were negative. Sequencing was performed with immunoSEQ multiplex PCR; in TCRdb, only in-frame clones are kept and a portion is missing. Of approximately 28,000 clones listed, roughly 70% were seen once; the top ten hold around 20%. These receptors have no identified antigens. The material was CD4+ T cells from PBMCs cultured with HCoV-NL63 spike peptides, obtained before COVID-19 vaccination. These receptors were taken from a human donor who received a COVID-19 vaccine.

The chain employs TRBV28 and TRBJ2-3, with D perhaps TRBD1 (5 bases). The CDR3 has 12 amino acids. V shed 6 bases and J shed 5 bases, with 9 bases lying between them. Germline CDR1 MDHEN, CDR2 SYDVKM. This CDR3 is CASSPRGDTQYF. DNA of the CDR3: TGTGCCAGCAGCCCAAGGGGAGATACGCAGTATTTT.

The chain is built from TRBV5-1 and TRBJ2-3; 10 bases agree with TRBD2. Germline CDR1 reads SGHRS; CDR2 reads YFSETQ. Losses at the gene ends were 3 bases for V and 5 bases for J; bases not matched to a gene: 12. This CDR3 contains 17 residues. The CDR3 coding sequence is TGCGCCAGCAGCTCTCCCCTAGCGGGAGATGTGGGAGATACGCAGTATTTT. Its translation is CASSSPLAGDVGDTQYF. Filled out from reference TRBV5-1 and TRBJ2-3, the complete variable domain reads KAGVTQTPRYLIKTRGQQVTLSCSPISGHRSVSWYQQTPGQGLQFLFEYFSETQRNKGNFPGRFSGRQFSNSRSEMNVSTLELGDSALYLCASSSPLAGDVGDTQYFGPGTRLTVL.

Only a few counts were recorded for this clone. CDR3 DNA sequence: TGTGCCAGCAGCTCGCGGAAACAGGGCAATCAGCCCCAGCATTTT. Protein product: CASSSRKQGNQPQHF. The V and J genes are TRBV5-7 and TRBJ1-5; D is perhaps TRBD1 (5 bases). TRBV5-7 qualifies as an ORF whose function is uncertain. The CDR3 has 15 residues. V lost 3 bases and J lost 2, with 12 bases in between.

This chain uses TRBV5-5 with TRBJ2-1, with 10 nucleotides matching TRBD2. The CDR3 runs to 19 residues. Trimming took 4 bases from V and 3 from J; bases not matched to a gene: 16. The germline V gene encodes CDR1 SGHKS and CDR2 YYEKEE (reference sequence). CDR3 nucleotide sequence: TGTGCCAGCAGCCCACGTTCGGCTAGCGGGAGTAGTATCTACAATGAGCAGTTCTTC. Residues: CASSPRSASGSSIYNEQFF. Filled out from reference TRBV5-5 and TRBJ2-1, the complete variable domain reads DAGVTQSPTHLIKTRGQQVTLRCSPISGHKSVSWYQQVLGQGPQFIFQYYEKEERGRGNFPDRFSARQFPNYSSELNVNALLLGDSALYLCASSPRSASGSSIYNEQFFGPGTRLTVL.

V gene TRBV10-3 combines with J gene TRBJ2-5, with TRBD1 matching 7 bases. The CDR3 loop spans 13 amino acids. Germline loops: CDR1 ENHRY, CDR2 SYGVKD. The ends lost 5 bases at V and 5 bases at J; junction bases unmatched: 5. CDR3 DNA: TGTGCCATCAGTTCCACAGGGGCGGAGACCCAGTACTTC. Translated: CAISSTGAETQYF.

This rearrangement joins TRBV1 to TRBJ1-1. TRBV1 is tagged as a pseudogene. CDR3 size: 15 residues. In nucleotides, the CDR3 is TGCACCAGCAGCCTGCAGGGACGACCGAACACTGAAGCTTTCTTT. It encodes CTSSLQGRPNTEAFF.

This chain uses TRBV6-2 or TRBV6-3 with TRBJ1-6; D possibly corresponds to TRBD1 (5 bases). Trimming pared 3 bases from V and 7 bases from J, leaving 10 bases between. Germline V gene lookup returns CDR1 MNHEY and CDR2 SVGEGT. This CDR3 region has 14 residues. The CDR3: CASSYGTGNSPLHF. The CDR3 DNA sequence: TGTGCCAGCAGTTATGGGACGGGGAATTCACCCCTCCACTTT.

This clone was seen only a few times. This sequence joins TRBV5-4 and TRBJ2-2; D possibly corresponds to TRBD1 (5 bases). Trimming stripped 5 bases from V and 4 bases from J, with 18 bases between. The V gene's germline CDR1 is SGHNT and CDR2 YYREEE (reference sequence). CDR3 length equals 16 residues. The CDR3 coding sequence is TGTGCCAGCAGTCAGGGCCCTCCCGGAAGCACCGGGGAGCTGTTTTTT. It translates to CASSQGPPGSTGELFF.

The V and J genes are TRBV2 and TRBJ1-5, with D possibly being TRBD1 (5 bases). Germline values: CDR1 SNHLY, CDR2 FYNNEI. Trimming removed 5 bases from V and 7 bases from J, with 12 bases in between. CDR3 length equals 13 residues. CDR3: CASSLEWGQPQHF. CDR3 DNA: TGTGCCAGCAGTCTCGAGTGGGGCCAGCCCCAGCATTTT. Full variable domain (rest looked up from reference TRBV2 and TRBJ1-5): EPEVTQTPSHQVTQMGQEVILRCVPISNHLYFYWYRQILGQKVEFLVSFYNNEISEKSEIFDDQFSVERPDGSNFTLKIRSTKLEDSAMYFCASSLEWGQPQHFGDGTRLSIL.